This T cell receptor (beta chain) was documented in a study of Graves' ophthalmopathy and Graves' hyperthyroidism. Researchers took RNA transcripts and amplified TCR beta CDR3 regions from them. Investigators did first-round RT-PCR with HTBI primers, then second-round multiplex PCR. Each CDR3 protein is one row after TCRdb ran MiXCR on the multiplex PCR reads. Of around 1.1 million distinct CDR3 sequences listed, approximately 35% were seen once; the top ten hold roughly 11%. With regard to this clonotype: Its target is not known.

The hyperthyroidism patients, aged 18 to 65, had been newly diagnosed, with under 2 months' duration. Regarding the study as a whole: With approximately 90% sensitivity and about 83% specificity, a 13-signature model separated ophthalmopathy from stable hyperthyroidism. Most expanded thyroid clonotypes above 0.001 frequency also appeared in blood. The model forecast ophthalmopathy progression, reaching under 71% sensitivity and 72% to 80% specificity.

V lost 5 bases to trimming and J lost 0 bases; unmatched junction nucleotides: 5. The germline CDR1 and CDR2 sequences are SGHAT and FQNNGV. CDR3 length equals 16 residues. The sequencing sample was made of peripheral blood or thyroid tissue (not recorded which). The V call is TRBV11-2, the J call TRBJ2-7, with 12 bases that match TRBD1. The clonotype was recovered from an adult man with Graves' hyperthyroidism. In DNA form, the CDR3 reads TGTGCCAGCAGCACCGGGACAGGGGGCCTCTCCTACGAGCAGTACTTC. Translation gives CASSTGTGGLSYEQYF.